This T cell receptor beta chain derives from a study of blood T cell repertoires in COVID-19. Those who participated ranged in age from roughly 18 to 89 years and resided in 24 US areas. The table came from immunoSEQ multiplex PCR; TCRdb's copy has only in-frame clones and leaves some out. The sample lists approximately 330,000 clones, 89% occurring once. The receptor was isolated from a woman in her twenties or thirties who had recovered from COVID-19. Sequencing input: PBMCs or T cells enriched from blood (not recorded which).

This CDR3 reads CASSGPLQREGSRYEQYF. DNA for the CDR3: TGCGCCAGCAGCGGACCCCTCCAGCGAGAGGGCTCCCGCTACGAGCAGTACTTC. V usage is TRBV5-1 and J usage is TRBJ2-7; D perhaps matches TRBD2 (5 bases). V was trimmed by 4 bases and J by 3 bases, leaving 26 bases between them. CDR1 and CDR2 from the germline V gene are SGHRS and YFSETQ. The CDR3 has 18 amino acids.